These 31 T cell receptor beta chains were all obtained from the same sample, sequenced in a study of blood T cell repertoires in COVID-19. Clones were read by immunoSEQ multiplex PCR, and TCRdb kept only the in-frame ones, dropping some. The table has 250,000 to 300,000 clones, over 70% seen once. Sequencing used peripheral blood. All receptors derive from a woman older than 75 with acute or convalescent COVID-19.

The CDR3, as DNA: TGTGCCAGCAAACCGGGACTAGCTTACGAGCAGTACTTC. It encodes CASKPGLAYEQYF. The J gene is TRBJ2-7, the V gene TRBV6-5; 9 bases map to TRBD2. V shed 7 bases and J 4 bases; nucleotides not matched to a gene: 5. CDR1 is MNHEY and CDR2 is SVGAGI in the germline V gene. This CDR3 is built from 13 residues.

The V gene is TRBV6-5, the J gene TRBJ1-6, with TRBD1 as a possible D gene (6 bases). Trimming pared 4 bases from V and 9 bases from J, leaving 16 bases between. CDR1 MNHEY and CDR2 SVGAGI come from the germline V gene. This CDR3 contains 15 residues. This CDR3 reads CASSSPDRLGSPLHF. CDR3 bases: TGTGCCAGCAGTTCCCCGGACAGACTTGGTTCACCCCTCCACTTT.

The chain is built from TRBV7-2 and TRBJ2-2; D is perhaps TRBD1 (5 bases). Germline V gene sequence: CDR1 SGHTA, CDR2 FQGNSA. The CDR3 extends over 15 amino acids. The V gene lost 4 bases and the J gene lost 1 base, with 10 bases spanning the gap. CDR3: CASSSQGLNTGELFF. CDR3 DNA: TGTGCCAGCAGCTCGCAGGGCTTGAACACCGGGGAGCTGTTTTTT.

DNA of the CDR3: TGCGCCAGCAGCCCTGGACAAGCCGGCATATATTTT. The encoded protein is CASSPGQAGIYF. This sequence joins TRBV5-1 and TRBJ1-3, with D tentatively TRBD1 (5 bases). CDR3 length: 12 residues. Deletions cut 4 bases from V and 12 bases from J, with 14 bases between. Germline CDR1 is SGHRS and CDR2 is YFSETQ.

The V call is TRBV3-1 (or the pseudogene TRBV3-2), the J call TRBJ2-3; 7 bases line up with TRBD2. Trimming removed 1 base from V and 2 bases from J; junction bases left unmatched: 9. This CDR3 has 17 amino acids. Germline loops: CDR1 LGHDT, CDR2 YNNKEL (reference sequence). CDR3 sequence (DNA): TGTGCCAGCAGCCAAGGGTGGCGAGCGGGATCCACAGATACGCAGTATTTT. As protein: CASSQGWRAGSTDTQYF.

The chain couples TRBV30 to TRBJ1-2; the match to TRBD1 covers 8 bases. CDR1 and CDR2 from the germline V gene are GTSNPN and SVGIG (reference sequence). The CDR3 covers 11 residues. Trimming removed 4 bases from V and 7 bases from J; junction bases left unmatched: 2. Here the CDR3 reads CAWTGGGGYTF. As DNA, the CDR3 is TGTGCCTGGACAGGGGGCGGTGGCTACACCTTC.

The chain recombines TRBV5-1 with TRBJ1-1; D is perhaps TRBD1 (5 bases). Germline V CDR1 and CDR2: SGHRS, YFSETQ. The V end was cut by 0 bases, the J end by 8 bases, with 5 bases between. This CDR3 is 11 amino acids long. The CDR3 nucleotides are TGCGCCAGCAGCTTGGCAGGGGAAGCTTTCTTT. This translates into CASSLAGEAFF.

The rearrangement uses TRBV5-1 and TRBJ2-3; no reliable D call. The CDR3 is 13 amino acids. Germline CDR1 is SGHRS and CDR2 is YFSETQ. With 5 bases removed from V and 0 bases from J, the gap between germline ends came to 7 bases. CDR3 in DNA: TGCGCCAGCAGGGGCCCAAGCACAGATACGCAGTATTTT. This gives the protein CASRGPSTDTQYF. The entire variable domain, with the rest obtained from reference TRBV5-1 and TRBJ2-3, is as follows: KAGVTQTPRYLIKTRGQQVTLSCSPISGHRSVSWYQQTPGQGLQFLFEYFSETQRNKGNFPGRFSGRQFSNSRSEMNVSTLELGDSALYLCASRGPSTDTQYFGPGTRLTVL.

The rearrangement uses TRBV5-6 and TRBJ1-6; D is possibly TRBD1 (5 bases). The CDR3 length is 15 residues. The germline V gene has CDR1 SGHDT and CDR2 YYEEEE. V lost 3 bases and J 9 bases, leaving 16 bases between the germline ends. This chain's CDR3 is CASSSREGYGSPLHF. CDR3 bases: TGTGCCAGCAGCTCCAGGGAGGGGTATGGTTCACCCCTCCACTTT. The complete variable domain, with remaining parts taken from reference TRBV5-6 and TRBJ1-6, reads DAGVTQSPTHLIKTRGQQVTLRCSPKSGHDTVSWYQQALGQGPQFIFQYYEEEERQRGNFPDRFSGHQFPNYSSELNVNALLLGDSALYLCASSSREGYGSPLHFGNGTRLTVT.

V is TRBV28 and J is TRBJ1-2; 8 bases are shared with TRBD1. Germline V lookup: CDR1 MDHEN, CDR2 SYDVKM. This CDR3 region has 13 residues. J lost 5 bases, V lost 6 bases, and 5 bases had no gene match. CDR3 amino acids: CASREQGEYGYTF. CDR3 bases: TGTGCCAGCAGAGAACAGGGGGAGTATGGCTACACCTTC.

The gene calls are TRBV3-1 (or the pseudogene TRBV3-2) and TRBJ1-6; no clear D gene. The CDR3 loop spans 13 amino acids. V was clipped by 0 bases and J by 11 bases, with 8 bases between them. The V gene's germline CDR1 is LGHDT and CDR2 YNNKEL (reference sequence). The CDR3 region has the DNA TGTGCCAGCAGCCAAGACTTCGGGGCACCCCTCCACTTT. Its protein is CASSQDFGAPLHF.

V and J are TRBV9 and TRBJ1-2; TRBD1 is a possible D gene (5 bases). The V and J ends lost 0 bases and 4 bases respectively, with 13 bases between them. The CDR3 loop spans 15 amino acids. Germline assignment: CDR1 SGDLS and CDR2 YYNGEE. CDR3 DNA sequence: TGTGCCAGCAGCGTAGGCCAGGGTATGACCTATGGCTACACCTTC. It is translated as CASSVGQGMTYGYTF.

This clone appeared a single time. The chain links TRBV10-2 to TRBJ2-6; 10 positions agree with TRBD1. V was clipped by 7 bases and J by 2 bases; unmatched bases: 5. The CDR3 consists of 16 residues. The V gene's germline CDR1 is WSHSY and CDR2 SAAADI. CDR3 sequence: CASTPGTGAGANVLTF. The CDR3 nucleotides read TGCGCCAGCACTCCCGGGACAGGGGCTGGGGCCAACGTCCTGACTTTC.

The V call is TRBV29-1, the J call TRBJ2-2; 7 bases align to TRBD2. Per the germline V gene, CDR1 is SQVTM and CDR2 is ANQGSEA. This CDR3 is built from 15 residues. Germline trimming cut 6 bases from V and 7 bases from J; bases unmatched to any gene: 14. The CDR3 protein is CSVDSGVGAGGELFF. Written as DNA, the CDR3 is TGCAGCGTCGACAGCGGGGTAGGGGCAGGCGGGGAGCTGTTTTTT.

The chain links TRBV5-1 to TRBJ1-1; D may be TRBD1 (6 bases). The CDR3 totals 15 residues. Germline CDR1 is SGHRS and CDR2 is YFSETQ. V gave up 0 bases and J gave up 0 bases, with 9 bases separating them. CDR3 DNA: TGCGCCAGCAGCTTGGCAGGGGAAGTGAACACTGAAGCTTTCTTT. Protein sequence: CASSLAGEVNTEAFF.

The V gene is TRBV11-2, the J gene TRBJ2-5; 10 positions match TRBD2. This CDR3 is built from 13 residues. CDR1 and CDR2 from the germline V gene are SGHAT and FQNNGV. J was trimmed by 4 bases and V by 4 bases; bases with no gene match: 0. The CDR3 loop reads CASSWTSGETQYF. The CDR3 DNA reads TGTGCCAGCAGCTGGACTAGCGGAGAGACCCAGTACTTC.

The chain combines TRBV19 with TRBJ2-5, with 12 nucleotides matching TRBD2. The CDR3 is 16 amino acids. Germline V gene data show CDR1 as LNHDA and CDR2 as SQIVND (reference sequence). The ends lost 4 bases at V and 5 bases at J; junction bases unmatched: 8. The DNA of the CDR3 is TGTGCCAGTAGTACCCCGACTAGCGGGAGAGGGGAGACCCAGTACTTC. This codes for CASSTPTSGRGETQYF.

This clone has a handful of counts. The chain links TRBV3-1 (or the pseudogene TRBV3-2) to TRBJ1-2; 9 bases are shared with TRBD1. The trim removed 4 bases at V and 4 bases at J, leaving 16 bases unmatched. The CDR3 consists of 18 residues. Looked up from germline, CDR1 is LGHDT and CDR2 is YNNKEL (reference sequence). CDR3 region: CASSPSPIGQGITYGYTF. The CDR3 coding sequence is TGTGCCAGCAGCCCCAGTCCAATAGGACAGGGGATTACCTATGGCTACACCTTC.

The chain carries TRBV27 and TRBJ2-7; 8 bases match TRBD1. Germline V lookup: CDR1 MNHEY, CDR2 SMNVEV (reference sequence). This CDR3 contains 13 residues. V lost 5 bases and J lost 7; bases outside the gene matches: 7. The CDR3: CASSTDRAGEQYF. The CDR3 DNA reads TGTGCCAGCAGTACGGACAGGGCCGGTGAGCAGTACTTC.

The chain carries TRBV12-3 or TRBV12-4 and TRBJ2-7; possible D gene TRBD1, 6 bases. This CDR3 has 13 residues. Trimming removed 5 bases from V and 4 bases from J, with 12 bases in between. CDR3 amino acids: CASSPQQGYEQYF. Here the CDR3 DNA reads TGTGCCAGCAGTCCGCAACAGGGATACGAGCAGTACTTC.

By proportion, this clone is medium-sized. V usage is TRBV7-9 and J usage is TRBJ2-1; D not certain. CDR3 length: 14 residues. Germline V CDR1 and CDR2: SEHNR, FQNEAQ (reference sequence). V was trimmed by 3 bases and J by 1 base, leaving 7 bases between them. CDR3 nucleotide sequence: TGTGCCAGCAGCTTGCAGGATTCCTACAATGAGCAGTTCTTC. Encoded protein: CASSLQDSYNEQFF. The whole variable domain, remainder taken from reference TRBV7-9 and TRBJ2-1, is DTGVSQNPRHKITKRGQNVTFRCDPISEHNRLYWYRQTLGQGPEFLTYFQNEAQLEKSRLLSDRFSAERPKGSFSTLEIQRTEQGDSAMYLCASSLQDSYNEQFFGPGTRLTVL.

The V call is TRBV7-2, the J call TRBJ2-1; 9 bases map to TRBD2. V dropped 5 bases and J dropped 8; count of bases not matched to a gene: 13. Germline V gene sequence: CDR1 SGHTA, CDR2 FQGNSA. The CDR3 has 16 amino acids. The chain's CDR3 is CASSTYRGGGAYEQFF. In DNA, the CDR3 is TGTGCCAGCAGCACGTACCGGGGCGGGGGGGCGTATGAGCAGTTCTTC.

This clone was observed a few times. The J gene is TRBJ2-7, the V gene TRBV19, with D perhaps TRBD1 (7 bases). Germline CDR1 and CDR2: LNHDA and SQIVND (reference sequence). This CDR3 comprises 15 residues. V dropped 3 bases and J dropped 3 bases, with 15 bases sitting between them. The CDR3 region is CASSIQGGRNYEQYF. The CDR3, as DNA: TGTGCCAGTAGTATCCAGGGGGGCAGGAACTACGAGCAGTACTTC.

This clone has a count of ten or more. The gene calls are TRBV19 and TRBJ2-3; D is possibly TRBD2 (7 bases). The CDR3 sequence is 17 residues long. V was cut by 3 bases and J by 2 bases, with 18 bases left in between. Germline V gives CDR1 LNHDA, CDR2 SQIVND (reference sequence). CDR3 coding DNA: TGTGCCAGTAGTATCCGACGTGGGGGGGCCATCACAGATACGCAGTATTTT. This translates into CASSIRRGGAITDTQYF.

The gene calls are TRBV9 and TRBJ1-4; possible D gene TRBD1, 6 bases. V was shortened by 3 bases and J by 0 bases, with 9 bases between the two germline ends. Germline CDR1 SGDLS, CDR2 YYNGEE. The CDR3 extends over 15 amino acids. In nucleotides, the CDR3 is TGTGCCAGCAGCGCGGGACACACAACTAATGAAAAACTGTTTTTT. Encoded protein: CASSAGHTTNEKLFF.

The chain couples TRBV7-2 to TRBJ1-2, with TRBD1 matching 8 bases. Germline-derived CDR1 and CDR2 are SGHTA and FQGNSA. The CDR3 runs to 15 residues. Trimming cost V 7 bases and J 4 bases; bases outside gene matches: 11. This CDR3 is CASTIQGARGYGYTF. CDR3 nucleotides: TGTGCCAGCACCATTCAGGGGGCGCGAGGCTATGGCTACACCTTC.

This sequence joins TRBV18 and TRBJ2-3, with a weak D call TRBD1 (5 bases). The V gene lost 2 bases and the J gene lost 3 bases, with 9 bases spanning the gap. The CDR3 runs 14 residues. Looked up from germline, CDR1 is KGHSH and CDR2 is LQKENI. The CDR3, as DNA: TGTGCCAGCTCACCAATCCAGGGTACAGATACGCAGTATTTT. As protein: CASSPIQGTDTQYF.

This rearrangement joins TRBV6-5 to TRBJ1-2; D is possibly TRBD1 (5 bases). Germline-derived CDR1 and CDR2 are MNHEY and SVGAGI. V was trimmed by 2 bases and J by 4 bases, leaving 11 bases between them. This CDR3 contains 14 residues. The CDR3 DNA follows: TGTGCCAGCAGTTACAGCGGGGGGAGCTATGGCTACACCTTC. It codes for CASSYSGGSYGYTF.

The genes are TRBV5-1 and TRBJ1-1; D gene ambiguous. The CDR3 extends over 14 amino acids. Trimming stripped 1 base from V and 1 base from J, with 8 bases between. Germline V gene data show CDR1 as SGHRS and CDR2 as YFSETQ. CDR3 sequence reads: CASSLSGWNTEAFF. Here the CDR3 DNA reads TGCGCCAGCAGCTTGTCCGGGTGGAACACTGAAGCTTTCTTT.

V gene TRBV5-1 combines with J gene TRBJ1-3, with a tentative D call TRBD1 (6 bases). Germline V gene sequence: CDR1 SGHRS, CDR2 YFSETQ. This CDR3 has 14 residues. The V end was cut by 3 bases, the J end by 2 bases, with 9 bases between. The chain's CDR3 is CASSSGTPGNTIYF. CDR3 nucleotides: TGCGCCAGCAGCTCCGGGACACCTGGAAACACCATATATTTT.

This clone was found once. CDR3 loop: CASSNSIFTDTQYF. CDR3 nucleotides: TGTGCCAGCAGTAACAGCATATTCACAGATACGCAGTATTTT. The chain recombines TRBV3-1 (or the pseudogene TRBV3-2) with TRBJ2-3, with D hard to call. CDR1 is LGHDT and CDR2 is YNNKEL in the germline V gene (reference sequence). V lost 6 bases and J 2 bases, leaving 12 bases between the germline ends. CDR3 length: 14 amino acids.